This T cell receptor beta chain is from a study of blood T cells in healthy people across ages. Note on this clonotype: Antigen specificity is unknown.

PCR was performed a second time for about 7 to 11 cycles using a sample-barcoded 5' primer and a J-beta primer mix. One entry per CDR3 protein results from TCRdb running MiXCR on the 5' RACE reads. The data show over 600,000 distinct CDR3 sequences, just over 55% seen once. Study results and limitations: Versus aged donors, long-lived donors had higher diversity and more naive CD4+ cells.

Germline V lookup: CDR1 SGDLS, CDR2 YYNGEE. This CDR3 region has 14 residues. Trimming shortened V by 0 bases and J by 10 bases, and 14 bases separated the two germline ends. Specimen: blood. The rearrangement uses TRBV9 and TRBJ1-5; D not certain. The TCR originated in a man aged 35 to 55 in good health. The CDR3 DNA is TGTGCCAGCAGCGTAGAAGCGGGAATCAGCCCCCAGCATTTT. Amino acid sequence: CASSVEAGISPQHF.